The next 26 T cell receptor beta chains were all read from a single sample in a study of cytotoxic CD8 clonotypes in ibrutinib-treated CLL. Profiled with immunoSEQ multiplex PCR; TCRdb holds only in-frame clones, not every one. The sample consists of fewer than 45,000 clones, under 80% of them appearing once. The sequences come from PBMCs, collected at disease progression, from a patient treated with ibrutinib. These TCRs come from a human donor with chronic lymphocytic leukemia.

V and J are TRBV28 and TRBJ2-1; the D is unclear. With 1 base removed from V and 0 bases from J, the gap between germline ends came to 7 bases. The V gene's germline CDR1 is MDHEN and CDR2 SYDVKM. The CDR3 sequence is 15 residues long. CDR3 DNA: TGTGCCAGCAGTTTATCATGGGGCTCCTACAATGAGCAGTTCTTC. Translation: CASSLSWGSYNEQFF.

The rearrangement uses TRBV4-2 and TRBJ2-1, with 9 bases fitting TRBD2. From germline, CDR1 is LGHNA and CDR2 YNFKEQ. Trimming at V came to 3 bases and at J to 7 bases, leaving 7 bases not matched to a gene. The CDR3 totals 15 residues. The DNA for the CDR3 is TGTGCCAGCAGCCAGCGGGAGGGCCGAGAAAATGAGCAGTTCTTC. As protein: CASSQREGRENEQFF.

The V gene is TRBV5-4, the J gene TRBJ1-3; D call uncertain. The CDR3 length is 13 residues. Germline-derived CDR1 and CDR2 are SGHNT and YYREEE (reference sequence). V lost 0 bases and J lost 4, with 5 bases in between. The CDR3: CASSLVPGNTIYF. The CDR3 DNA follows: TGTGCCAGCAGCTTGGTACCAGGAAACACCATATATTTT.

The rearrangement uses TRBV19 and TRBJ1-1; TRBD1 matches 7 bases. The CDR3 consists of 14 residues. Germline CDR1 reads LNHDA; CDR2 reads SQIVND (reference sequence). J was trimmed by 1 base and V by 6 bases; bases with no gene match: 5. The CDR3 bases are TGTGCCAGTAGCAAGAGACAGGGGAACACTGAAGCTTTCTTT. As protein: CASSKRQGNTEAFF.

This clone was seen a single time. The J gene is TRBJ2-2, the V gene TRBV6-1, with D perhaps TRBD1 or TRBD2 (5 bases each). The CDR3 has 16 residues. The V end was cut by 2 bases, the J end by 4 bases, with 14 bases between. Germline CDR1 MNHNS, CDR2 SASEGT. The CDR3 DNA sequence: TGTGCCAGCAGTGAACAAGGGACGGCGAGCACCGGGGAGCTGTTTTTT. It encodes CASSEQGTASTGELFF.

This chain uses TRBV10-2 with TRBJ1-5; no reliable D call. The V gene's germline CDR1 is WSHSY and CDR2 SAAADI. Trimming took 6 bases from V and 3 from J, leaving 9 bases between them. The CDR3 runs 13 residues. The CDR3 sequence: CASRDSNNQPQHF. As DNA, the CDR3 is TGCGCCAGCAGGGACTCCAACAATCAGCCCCAGCATTTT.

The rearrangement joins TRBV4-1 to TRBJ1-1; weak D call: TRBD1 (6 bases). CDR3 length: 13 residues. V was trimmed by 0 bases and J by 6 bases, leaving 8 bases between them. Germline V gene sequence: CDR1 MGHRA, CDR2 YSYEKL. Here the CDR3 reads CASSQEKGAEAFF. In DNA, the CDR3 is TGCGCCAGCAGCCAAGAGAAGGGGGCTGAAGCTTTCTTT.

The chain is built from TRBV6-5 and TRBJ2-5; D ambiguous. This CDR3 has 14 amino acids. The ends were cut back, 5 bases at V and 5 bases at J, with 15 bases in the middle. Germline lookup yields CDR1 MNHEY and CDR2 SVGAGI. In DNA form, the CDR3 reads TGTGCCAGCAGTCCGAGTAGTGGCAGGGAGACCCAGTACTTC. Translation gives CASSPSSGRETQYF.

The chain employs TRBV18 and TRBJ2-3; D is unclear. CDR1 is KGHSH and CDR2 is LQKENI in the germline V gene. This CDR3 is 15 amino acids long. Trimming shortened V by 6 bases and J by 0 bases, and 13 bases separated the two germline ends. The CDR3 bases are TGTGCCAGCTCCCCGGCCCTGTCTAGCACAGATACGCAGTATTTT. Amino acids: CASSPALSSTDTQYF.

This clone was seen only once. The gene calls are TRBV9 and TRBJ2-7; 9 bases align to TRBD1. Germline V CDR1 and CDR2: SGDLS, YYNGEE. The CDR3 spans 16 residues. V lost 0 bases to trimming and J lost 2 bases; unmatched junction nucleotides: 6. The CDR3 DNA is TGTGCCAGCAGCGTAGGAGGGACAGGGAGTACCTACGAGCAGTACTTC. It encodes CASSVGGTGSTYEQYF. The full variable domain, rest sourced from reference TRBV9 and TRBJ2-7, is DSGVTQTPKHLITATGQRVTLRCSPRSGDLSVYWYQQSLDQGLQFLIQYYNGEERAKGNILERFSAQQFPDLHSELNLSSLELGDSALYFCASSVGGTGSTYEQYFGPGTRLTVT.

The CDR3 loop reads CASSQGPGLAAIYEQYF. The DNA of the CDR3 is TGTGCCAGCAGCCAAGGCCCGGGACTAGCGGCCATCTACGAGCAGTACTTC. The V and J genes are TRBV14 and TRBJ2-7; TRBD2 matches at 11 bases. The CDR3 is made up of 17 amino acids. Germline lookup yields CDR1 SGHDN and CDR2 FVKESK. V was clipped by 1 base and J by 3 bases; unmatched bases: 8.

The chain has TRBV27 and TRBJ1-1; maybe TRBD1 (5 bases). This CDR3 is built from 13 residues. V was shortened by 8 bases and J by 3 bases, with 13 bases between the two germline ends. CDR1 is MNHEY, CDR2 SMNVEV, per germline (reference sequence). The CDR3 DNA sequence: TGTGCCAGCTCGGGGGGTTTGGACACTGAAGCTTTCTTT. It translates to CASSGGLDTEAFF.

The chain carries TRBV15 and TRBJ1-1; no reliable D call. This CDR3 has 16 amino acids. CDR1 is LNHNV, CDR2 YYDKDF, per germline (reference sequence). The V and J ends lost 1 base and 4 bases respectively, with 16 bases between them. The CDR3 DNA reads TGTGCCACCAGCAGAGGGGTATATCTGGTGGGCACTGAAGCTTTCTTT. Translating it yields CATSRGVYLVGTEAFF.

The genes are TRBV6-7 and TRBJ1-2, with D possibly matching TRBD1 (5 bases). TRBV6-7 is sorted into the ORF group, with uncertain function. With 11 bases removed from V and 4 bases from J, the gap between germline ends came to 14 bases. The CDR3 loop spans 12 amino acids. DNA of the CDR3: TGTGCCCAAGCGGGGGGGAGCTATGGCTACACCTTC. Amino acid sequence: CAQAGGSYGYTF.

The CDR3: CATSWGELDSPLHF. In DNA, the CDR3 is TGTGCCACCTCATGGGGGGAGTTGGATTCACCCCTCCACTTT. The rearrangement links TRBV6-1 to TRBJ1-6; possible D gene TRBD1, 5 bases. V was cut by 10 bases and J by 8 bases, with 18 bases left in between. The CDR3 has 14 amino acids. Germline lookup yields CDR1 MNHNS and CDR2 SASEGT.

V gene TRBV11-3 combines with J gene TRBJ2-1; D remains unclear. Germline-derived CDR1 and CDR2 are SGHNT and YENEEA. V was cut by 6 bases and J by 5 bases, with 11 bases left in between. This CDR3 has 13 amino acids. The DNA of the CDR3 is TGTGCCAGCAGTTTAAGCCAGCACAATGAGCAGTTCTTC. This sequence encodes CASSLSQHNEQFF.

Concerning this clone itself: The junction departs from the called germline gene at one end, perhaps through a read error. Other DNA sequences within the sample encode an identical CDR3. The V and J genes are TRBV9 and TRBJ1-6; TRBD1 is a possible D gene (5 bases). The CDR3 is 16 residues long. Germline V lookup: CDR1 SGDLS, CDR2 YYNGEE. For the CDR3, the DNA is TGTGCCAGTAGCGTAGCTGTAGACAGAAGTGATTCACCCCTCCACTTT. Translating gives CASSVAVDRSDSPLHF.

This chain joins TRBV11-2 and TRBJ2-7; D is undetermined. Germline CDR1 and CDR2: SGHAT and FQNNGV. The length of the CDR3 is 17 residues. Trimming cost V 4 bases and J 2 bases, with 21 bases left between them. The CDR3 DNA reads TGTGCCAGCAGCTCCGCCTCGGCGGTAGGGTTAGCCTACGAGCAGTACTTC. Translation: CASSSASAVGLAYEQYF.

This clone has only one observation. The chain recombines TRBV7-9 with TRBJ2-5, with D uncertain. Trimming pared 2 bases from V and 5 bases from J, leaving 12 bases between. Germline lookup yields CDR1 SEHNR and CDR2 FQNEAQ (reference sequence). The CDR3 is 14 residues long. In DNA form, the CDR3 reads TGTGCCAGCAGCTTAATTAGGGCAGACGAGACCCAGTACTTC. As protein: CASSLIRADETQYF.

The rearrangement joins TRBV19 to TRBJ2-2; 10 bases align to TRBD2. CDR3 length: 16 residues. The J segment lost 4 bases and the V segment lost 4 bases, leaving 6 bases of the junction unmatched. Per germline, CDR1 LNHDA and CDR2 SQIVND (reference sequence). CDR3: CASSRAGGRGTGELFF. The CDR3 DNA reads as TGTGCCAGTAGTAGAGCGGGAGGGCGTGGCACCGGGGAGCTGTTTTTT.

The rearrangement uses TRBV28 and TRBJ1-1; D ambiguous. CDR3 length: 12 amino acids. With 5 bases removed from V and 8 bases from J, the gap between germline ends came to 12 bases. CDR1 and CDR2 (germline): MDHEN, SYDVKM. CDR3 DNA: TGTGCCAGCAGTGCCTCTCTCACGGAAGCTTTCTTT. Amino acids: CASSASLTEAFF.

The chain couples TRBV5-6 to TRBJ1-1; TRBD1 is a possible D gene (5 bases). V was cut by 3 bases and J by 1 base, with 16 bases left in between. In germline, CDR1 is SGHDT, CDR2 YYEEEE. This CDR3 comprises 16 residues. CDR3 DNA sequence: TGTGCCAGCAGCTCTGATGGGGGAGCGGGGAACACTGAAGCTTTCTTT. Amino acids: CASSSDGGAGNTEAFF. The whole variable domain, remainder taken from reference TRBV5-6 and TRBJ1-1, is DAGVTQSPTHLIKTRGQQVTLRCSPKSGHDTVSWYQQALGQGPQFIFQYYEEEERQRGNFPDRFSGHQFPNYSSELNVNALLLGDSALYLCASSSDGGAGNTEAFFGQGTRLTVV.

The chain has TRBV6-1 and TRBJ1-1; the D is unclear. Looked up from germline, CDR1 is MNHNS and CDR2 is SASEGT. This CDR3 has 14 residues. V dropped 2 bases and J dropped 5 bases, with 12 bases sitting between them. This CDR3 is CASSEPGRITEAFF. The CDR3 DNA follows: TGTGCCAGCAGTGAACCGGGGAGGATTACTGAAGCTTTCTTT.

This sequence joins TRBV2 and TRBJ2-1; D is perhaps TRBD1 (6 bases). The CDR3 runs 16 residues. Looked up from germline, CDR1 is SNHLY and CDR2 is FYNNEI. The V gene lost 2 bases and the J gene lost 3 bases, with 14 bases spanning the gap. The CDR3 here is CASSESFGQIYNEQFF. The CDR3 region has the DNA TGTGCCAGCAGTGAAAGCTTTGGACAGATCTACAATGAGCAGTTCTTC.

V is TRBV6-1 and J is TRBJ1-3; unclear D gene. This CDR3 contains 13 residues. CDR1 and CDR2 (germline): MNHNS, SASEGT. The V and J ends lost 3 bases and 1 base respectively, with 4 bases between them. The DNA of the CDR3 is TGTGCCAGCAGTGAGATGTCTGGAAACACCATATATTTT. It yields the protein CASSEMSGNTIYF.

Written as DNA, the CDR3 is TGTGCCAGCAGTGGCACCCCAGACCTACACAGGGGTTCCTACGAGCAGTACTTC. Its protein product is CASSGTPDLHRGSYEQYF. The rearrangement joins TRBV25-1 to TRBJ2-7; 7 bases match TRBD1. This CDR3 contains 18 residues. Germline V gene data show CDR1 as MGHDK and CDR2 as SYGVNS. Trimming took 4 bases from V and 1 from J; bases not matched to a gene: 16.